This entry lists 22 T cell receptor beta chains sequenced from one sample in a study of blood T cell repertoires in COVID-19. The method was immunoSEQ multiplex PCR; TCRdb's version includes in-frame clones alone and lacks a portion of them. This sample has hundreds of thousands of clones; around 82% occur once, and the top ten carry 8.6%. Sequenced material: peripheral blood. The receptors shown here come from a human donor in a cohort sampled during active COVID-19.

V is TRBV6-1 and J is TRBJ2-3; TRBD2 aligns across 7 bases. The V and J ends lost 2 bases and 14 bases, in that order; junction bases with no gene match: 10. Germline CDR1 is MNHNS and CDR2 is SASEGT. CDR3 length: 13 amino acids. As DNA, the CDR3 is TGTGCCAGCAGTGAAATTATAGGACTAGGGTCGTATTTT. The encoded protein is CASSEIIGLGSYF.

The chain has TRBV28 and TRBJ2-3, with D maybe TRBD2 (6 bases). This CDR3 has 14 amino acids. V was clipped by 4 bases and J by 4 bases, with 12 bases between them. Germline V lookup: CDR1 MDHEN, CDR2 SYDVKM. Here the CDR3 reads CASSWDSQADTQYF. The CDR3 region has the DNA TGTGCCAGCAGTTGGGACTCGCAGGCAGATACGCAGTATTTT.

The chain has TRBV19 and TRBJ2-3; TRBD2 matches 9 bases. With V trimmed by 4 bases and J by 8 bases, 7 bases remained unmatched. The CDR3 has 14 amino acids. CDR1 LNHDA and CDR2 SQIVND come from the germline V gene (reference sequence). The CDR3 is CASSTAGGGFTQYF. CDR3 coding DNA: TGTGCCAGTAGTACCGCGGGGGGGGGTTTTACGCAGTATTTT.

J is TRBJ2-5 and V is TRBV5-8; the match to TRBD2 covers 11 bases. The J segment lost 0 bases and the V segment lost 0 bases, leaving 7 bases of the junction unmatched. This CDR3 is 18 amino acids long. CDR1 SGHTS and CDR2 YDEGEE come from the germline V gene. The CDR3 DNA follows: TGTGCCAGCAGCTTGGCAACACTAGCGGGGGAGTACCAAGAGACCCAGTACTTC. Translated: CASSLATLAGEYQETQYF.

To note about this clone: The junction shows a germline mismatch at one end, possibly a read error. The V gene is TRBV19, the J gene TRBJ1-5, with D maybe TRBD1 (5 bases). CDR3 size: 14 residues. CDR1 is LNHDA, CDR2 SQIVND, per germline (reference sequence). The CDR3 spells CASSIVPGPQAQHF. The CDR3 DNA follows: TGTGCCAGTAGTATAGTCCCAGGGCCTCAGGCCCAGCATTTT.

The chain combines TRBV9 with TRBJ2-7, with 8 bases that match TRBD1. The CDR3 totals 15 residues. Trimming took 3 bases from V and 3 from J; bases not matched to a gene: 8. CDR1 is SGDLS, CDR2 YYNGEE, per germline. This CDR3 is CASSATGDPYYEQYF. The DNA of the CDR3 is TGTGCCAGCAGCGCGACAGGGGACCCCTACTACGAGCAGTACTTC.

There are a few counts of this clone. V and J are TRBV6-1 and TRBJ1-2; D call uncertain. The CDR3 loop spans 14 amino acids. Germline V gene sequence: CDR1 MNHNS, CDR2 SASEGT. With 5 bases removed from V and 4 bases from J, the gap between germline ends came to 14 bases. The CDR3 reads CASSSGRQVYGYTF. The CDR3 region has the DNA TGTGCCAGCAGTAGCGGGCGCCAGGTCTATGGCTACACCTTC.

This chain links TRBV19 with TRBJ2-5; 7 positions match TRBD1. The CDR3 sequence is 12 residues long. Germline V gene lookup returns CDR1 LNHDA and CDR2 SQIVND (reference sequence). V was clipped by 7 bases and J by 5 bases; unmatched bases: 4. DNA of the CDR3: TGTGCCAGTAAAGACAGGGTCGAGACCCAGTACTTC. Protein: CASKDRVETQYF.

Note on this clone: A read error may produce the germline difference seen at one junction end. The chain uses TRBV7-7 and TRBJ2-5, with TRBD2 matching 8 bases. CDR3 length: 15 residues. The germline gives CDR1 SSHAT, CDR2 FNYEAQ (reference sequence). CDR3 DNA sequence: TGTGCTAGCAGCCTTAGCGGGGCGTACCAAGAGACCCAGTACTTC. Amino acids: CASSLSGAYQETQYF.

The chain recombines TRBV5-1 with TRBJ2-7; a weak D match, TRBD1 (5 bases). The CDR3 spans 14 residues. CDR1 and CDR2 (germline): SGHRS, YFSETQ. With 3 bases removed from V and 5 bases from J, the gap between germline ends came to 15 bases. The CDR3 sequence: CASSYLGANNEQYF. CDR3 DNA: TGCGCCAGCAGCTACTTAGGGGCAAATAACGAGCAGTACTTC. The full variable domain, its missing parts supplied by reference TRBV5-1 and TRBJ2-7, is KAGVTQTPRYLIKTRGQQVTLSCSPISGHRSVSWYQQTPGQGLQFLFEYFSETQRNKGNFPGRFSGRQFSNSRSEMNVSTLELGDSALYLCASSYLGANNEQYFGPGTRLTVT.

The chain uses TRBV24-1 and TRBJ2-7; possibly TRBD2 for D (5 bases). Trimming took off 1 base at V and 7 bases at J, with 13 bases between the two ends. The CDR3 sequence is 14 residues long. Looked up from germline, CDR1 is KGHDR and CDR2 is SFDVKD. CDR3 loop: CATSDFVAPGEQYF. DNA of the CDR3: TGTGCCACCAGTGATTTTGTCGCACCGGGAGAGCAGTACTTC.

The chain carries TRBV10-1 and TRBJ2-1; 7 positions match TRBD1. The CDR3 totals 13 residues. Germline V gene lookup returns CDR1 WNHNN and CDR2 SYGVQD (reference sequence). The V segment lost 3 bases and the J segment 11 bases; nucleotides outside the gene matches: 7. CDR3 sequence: CASSEGTALKQFF. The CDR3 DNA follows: TGCGCCAGCAGTGAAGGGACAGCCCTTAAGCAGTTCTTC.

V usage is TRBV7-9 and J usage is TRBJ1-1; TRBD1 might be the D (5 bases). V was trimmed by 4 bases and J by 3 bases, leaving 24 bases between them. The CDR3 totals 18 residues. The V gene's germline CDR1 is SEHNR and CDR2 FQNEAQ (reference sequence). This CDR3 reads CASSSPHGAGGVDTEAFF. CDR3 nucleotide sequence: TGTGCCAGCAGCTCCCCCCACGGGGCCGGGGGTGTGGACACTGAAGCTTTCTTT.

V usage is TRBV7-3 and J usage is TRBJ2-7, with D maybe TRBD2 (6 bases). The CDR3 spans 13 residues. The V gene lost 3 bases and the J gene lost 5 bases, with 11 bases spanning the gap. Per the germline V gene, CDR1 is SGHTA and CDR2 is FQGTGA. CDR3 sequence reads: CASSFRREDEQYF. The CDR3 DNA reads TGTGCCAGCAGCTTCCGGAGGGAGGACGAGCAGTACTTC.

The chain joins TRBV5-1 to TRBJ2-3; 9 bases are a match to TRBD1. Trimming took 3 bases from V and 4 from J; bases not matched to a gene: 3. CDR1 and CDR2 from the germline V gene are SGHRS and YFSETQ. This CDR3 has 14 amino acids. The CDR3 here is CASSWGQGPDTQYF. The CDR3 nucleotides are TGCGCCAGCAGCTGGGGACAGGGACCAGATACGCAGTATTTT.

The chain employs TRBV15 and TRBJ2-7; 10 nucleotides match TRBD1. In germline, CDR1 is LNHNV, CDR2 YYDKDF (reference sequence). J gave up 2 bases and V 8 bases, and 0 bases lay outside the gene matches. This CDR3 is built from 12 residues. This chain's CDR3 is CATGTGAYEQYF. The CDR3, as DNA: TGTGCCACCGGGACAGGGGCCTACGAGCAGTACTTC.

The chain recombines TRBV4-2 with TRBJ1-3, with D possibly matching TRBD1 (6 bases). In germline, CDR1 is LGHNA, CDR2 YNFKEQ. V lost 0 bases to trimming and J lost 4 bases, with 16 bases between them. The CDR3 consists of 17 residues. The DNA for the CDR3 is TGTGCCAGCAGCCAAGACCCTCCCAGGGGAGCAGGAAACACCATATATTTT. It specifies CASSQDPPRGAGNTIYF.

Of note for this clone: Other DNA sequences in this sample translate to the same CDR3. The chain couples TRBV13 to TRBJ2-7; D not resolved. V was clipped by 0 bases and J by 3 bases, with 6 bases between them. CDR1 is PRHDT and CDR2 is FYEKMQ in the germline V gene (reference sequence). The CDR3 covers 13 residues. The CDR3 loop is CASSLGRSYEQYF. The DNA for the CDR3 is TGTGCCAGCAGCTTAGGCAGAAGCTACGAGCAGTACTTC. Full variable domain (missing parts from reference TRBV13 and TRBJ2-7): AAGVIQSPRHLIKEKRETATLKCYPIPRHDTVYWYQQGPGQDPQFLISFYEKMQSDKGSIPDRFSAQQFSDYHSELNMSSLELGDSALYFCASSLGRSYEQYFGPGTRLTVT.

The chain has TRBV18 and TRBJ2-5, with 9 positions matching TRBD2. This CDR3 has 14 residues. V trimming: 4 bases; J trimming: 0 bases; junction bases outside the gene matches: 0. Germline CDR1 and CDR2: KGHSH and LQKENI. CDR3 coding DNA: TGTGCCAGCTCACTAGCGGGGGACCAAGAGACCCAGTACTTC. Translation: CASSLAGDQETQYF.

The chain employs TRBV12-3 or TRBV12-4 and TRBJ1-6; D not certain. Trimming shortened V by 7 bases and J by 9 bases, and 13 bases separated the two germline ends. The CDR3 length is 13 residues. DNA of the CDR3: TGTGCCAGCACCCGGACTGTAGGTTCACCCCTCCACTTT. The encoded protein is CASTRTVGSPLHF.

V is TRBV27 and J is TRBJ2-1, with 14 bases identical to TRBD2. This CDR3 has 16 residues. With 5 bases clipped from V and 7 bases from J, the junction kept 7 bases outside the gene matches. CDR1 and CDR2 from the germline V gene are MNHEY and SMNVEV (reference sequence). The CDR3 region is CASSVRLAGGWNEQFF. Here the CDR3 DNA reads TGTGCCAGCAGTGTAAGACTAGCGGGAGGGTGGAATGAGCAGTTCTTC.

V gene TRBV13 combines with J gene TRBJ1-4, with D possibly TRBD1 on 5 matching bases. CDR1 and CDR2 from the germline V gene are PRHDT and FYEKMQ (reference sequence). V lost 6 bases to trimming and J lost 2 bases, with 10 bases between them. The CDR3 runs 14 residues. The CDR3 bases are TGTGCCAGCAGGATGGGGGGGACTAATGAAAAACTGTTTTTT. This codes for CASRMGGTNEKLFF.